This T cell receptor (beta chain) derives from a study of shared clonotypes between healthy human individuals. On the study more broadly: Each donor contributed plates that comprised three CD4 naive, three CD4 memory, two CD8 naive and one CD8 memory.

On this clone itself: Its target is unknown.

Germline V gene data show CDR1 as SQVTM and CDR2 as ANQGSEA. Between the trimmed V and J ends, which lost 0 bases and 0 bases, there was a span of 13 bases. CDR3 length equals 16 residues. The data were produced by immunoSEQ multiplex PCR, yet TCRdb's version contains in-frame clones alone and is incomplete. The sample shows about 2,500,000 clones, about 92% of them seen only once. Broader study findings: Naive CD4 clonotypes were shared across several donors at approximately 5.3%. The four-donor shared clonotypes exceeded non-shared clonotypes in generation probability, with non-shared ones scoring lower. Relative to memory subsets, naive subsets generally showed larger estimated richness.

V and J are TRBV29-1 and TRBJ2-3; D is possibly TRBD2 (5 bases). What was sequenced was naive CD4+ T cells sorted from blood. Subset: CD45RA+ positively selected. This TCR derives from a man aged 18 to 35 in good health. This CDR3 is CSVEDLERKSTDTQYF. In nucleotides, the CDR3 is TGCAGCGTTGAAGATTTAGAGCGGAAAAGCACAGATACGCAGTATTTT.